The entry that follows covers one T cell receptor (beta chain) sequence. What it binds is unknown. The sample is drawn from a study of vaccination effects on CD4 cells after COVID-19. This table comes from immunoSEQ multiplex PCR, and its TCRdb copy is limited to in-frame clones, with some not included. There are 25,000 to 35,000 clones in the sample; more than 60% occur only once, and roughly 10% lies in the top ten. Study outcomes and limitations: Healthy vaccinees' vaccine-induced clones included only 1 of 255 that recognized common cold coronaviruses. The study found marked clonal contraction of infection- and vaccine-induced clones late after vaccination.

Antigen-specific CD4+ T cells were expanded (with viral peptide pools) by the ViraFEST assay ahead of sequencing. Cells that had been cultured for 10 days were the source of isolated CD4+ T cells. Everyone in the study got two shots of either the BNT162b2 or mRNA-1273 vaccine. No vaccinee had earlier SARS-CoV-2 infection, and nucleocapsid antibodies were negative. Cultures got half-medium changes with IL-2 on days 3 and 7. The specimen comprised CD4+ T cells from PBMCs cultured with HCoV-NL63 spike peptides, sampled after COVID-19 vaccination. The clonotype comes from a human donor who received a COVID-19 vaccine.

The chain's CDR3 is CASSIDGLAEPYEQYF. In DNA form, the CDR3 reads TGTGCCAGTAGTATAGATGGACTAGCGGAGCCATACGAGCAGTACTTC. V gene TRBV19 combines with J gene TRBJ2-7, with 10 bases fitting TRBD2. Germline CDR1 reads LNHDA; CDR2 reads SQIVND (reference sequence). With 0 bases clipped from V and 4 bases from J, the junction kept 6 bases outside the gene matches. This CDR3 contains 16 residues.